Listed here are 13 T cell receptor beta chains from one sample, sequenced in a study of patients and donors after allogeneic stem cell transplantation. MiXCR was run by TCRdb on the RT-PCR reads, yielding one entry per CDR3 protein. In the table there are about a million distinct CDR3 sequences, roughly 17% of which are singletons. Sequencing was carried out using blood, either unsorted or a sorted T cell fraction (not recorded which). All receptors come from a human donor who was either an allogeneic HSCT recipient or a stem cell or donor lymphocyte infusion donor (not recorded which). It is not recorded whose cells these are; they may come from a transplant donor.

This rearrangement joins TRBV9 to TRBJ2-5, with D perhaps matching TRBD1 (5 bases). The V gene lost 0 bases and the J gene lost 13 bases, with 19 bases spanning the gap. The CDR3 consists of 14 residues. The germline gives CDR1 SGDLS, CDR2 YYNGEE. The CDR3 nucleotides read TGTGCCAGCAGCGTAGATCCTGTTGAAGGTGGGGCGTACTTC. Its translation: CASSVDPVEGGAYF. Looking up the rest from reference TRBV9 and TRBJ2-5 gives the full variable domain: DSGVTQTPKHLITATGQRVTLRCSPRSGDLSVYWYQQSLDQGLQFLIQYYNGEERAKGNILERFSAQQFPDLHSELNLSSLELGDSALYFCASSVDPVEGGAYFGPGTRLLVL.

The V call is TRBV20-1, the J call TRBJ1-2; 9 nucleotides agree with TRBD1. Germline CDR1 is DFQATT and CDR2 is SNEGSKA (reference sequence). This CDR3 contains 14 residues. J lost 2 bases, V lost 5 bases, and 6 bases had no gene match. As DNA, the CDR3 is TGCAGTGCTCGATCCGGGACAGGGAACTATGGCTACACCTTC. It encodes CSARSGTGNYGYTF.

For the CDR3, the DNA is TGTGCCAGCAGTTATCGGTCAGCACCTAGCACAGATACGCAGTATTTT. Encoded protein: CASSYRSAPSTDTQYF. This chain uses TRBV6-5 with TRBJ2-3; D unresolved. CDR1 and CDR2 from the germline V gene are MNHEY and SVGAGI. The CDR3 length is 16 residues. The V end was cut by 3 bases, the J end by 0 bases, with 13 bases between.

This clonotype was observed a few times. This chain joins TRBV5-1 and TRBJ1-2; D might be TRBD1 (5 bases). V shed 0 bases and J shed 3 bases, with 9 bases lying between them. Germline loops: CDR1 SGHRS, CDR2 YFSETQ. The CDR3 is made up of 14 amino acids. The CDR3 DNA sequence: TGCGCCAGCAGCTTGGGGGGACCAGACTATGGCTACACCTTC. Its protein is CASSLGGPDYGYTF.

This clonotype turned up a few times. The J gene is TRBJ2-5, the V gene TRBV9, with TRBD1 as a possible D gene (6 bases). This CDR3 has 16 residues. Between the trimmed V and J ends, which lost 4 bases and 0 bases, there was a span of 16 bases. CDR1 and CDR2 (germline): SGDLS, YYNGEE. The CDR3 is CASSPTADRYQETQYF. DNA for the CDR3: TGTGCCAGCAGCCCTACCGCCGACAGGTACCAAGAGACCCAGTACTTC. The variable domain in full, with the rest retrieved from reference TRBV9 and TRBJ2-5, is DSGVTQTPKHLITATGQRVTLRCSPRSGDLSVYWYQQSLDQGLQFLIQYYNGEERAKGNILERFSAQQFPDLHSELNLSSLELGDSALYFCASSPTADRYQETQYFGPGTRLLVL.

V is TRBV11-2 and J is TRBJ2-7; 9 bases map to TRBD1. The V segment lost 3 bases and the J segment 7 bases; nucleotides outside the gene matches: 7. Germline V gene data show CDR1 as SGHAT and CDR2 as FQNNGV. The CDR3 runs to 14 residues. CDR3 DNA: TGTGCCAGCAGCTTTAGGACAGGGGAAAGGGAGCAGTACTTC. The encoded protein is CASSFRTGEREQYF.

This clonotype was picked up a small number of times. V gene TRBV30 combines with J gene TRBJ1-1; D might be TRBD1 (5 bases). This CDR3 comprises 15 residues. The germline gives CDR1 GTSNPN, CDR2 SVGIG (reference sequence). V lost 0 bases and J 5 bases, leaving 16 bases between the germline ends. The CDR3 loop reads CAWSVGRTLGTEAFF. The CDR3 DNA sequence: TGTGCCTGGAGTGTGGGGCGTACATTGGGTACTGAAGCTTTCTTT.

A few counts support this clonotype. The CDR3, as DNA: TGTGCCACCAGCAGAGACCCAGCCACCTCAGATACGCAGTATTTT. It encodes CATSRDPATSDTQYF. V is TRBV15 and J is TRBJ2-3; no clear D. CDR3 length equals 15 residues. The germline gives CDR1 LNHNV, CDR2 YYDKDF (reference sequence). V shed 0 bases and J shed 4 bases, with 11 bases lying between them. The full variable domain, completed using reference TRBV15 and TRBJ2-3, is DAMVIQNPRYQVTQFGKPVTLSCSQTLNHNVMYWYQQKSSQAPKLLFHYYDKDFNNEADTPDNFQSRRPNTSFCFLDIRSPGLGDTAMYLCATSRDPATSDTQYFGPGTRLTVL.

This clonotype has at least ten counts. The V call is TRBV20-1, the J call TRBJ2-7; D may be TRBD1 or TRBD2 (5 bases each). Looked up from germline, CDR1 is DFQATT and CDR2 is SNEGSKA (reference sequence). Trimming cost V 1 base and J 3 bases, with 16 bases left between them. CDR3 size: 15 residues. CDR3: CSARAYRLGSYEQYF. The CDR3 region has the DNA TGCAGTGCTAGAGCGTACAGGTTAGGGAGCTACGAGCAGTACTTC.

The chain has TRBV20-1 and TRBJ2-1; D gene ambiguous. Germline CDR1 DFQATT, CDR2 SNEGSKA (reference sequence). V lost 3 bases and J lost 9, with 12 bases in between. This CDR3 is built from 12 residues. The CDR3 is CSARVRKGEQFF. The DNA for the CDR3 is TGCAGTGCTAGGGTCCGGAAGGGTGAGCAGTTCTTC.

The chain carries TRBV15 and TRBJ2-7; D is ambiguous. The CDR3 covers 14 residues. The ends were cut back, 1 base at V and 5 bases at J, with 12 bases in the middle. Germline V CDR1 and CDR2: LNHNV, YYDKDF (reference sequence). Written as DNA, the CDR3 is TGTGCCACCAGCAGAGGGCCGCCGGGCCACGAGCAGTACTTC. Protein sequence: CATSRGPPGHEQYF.

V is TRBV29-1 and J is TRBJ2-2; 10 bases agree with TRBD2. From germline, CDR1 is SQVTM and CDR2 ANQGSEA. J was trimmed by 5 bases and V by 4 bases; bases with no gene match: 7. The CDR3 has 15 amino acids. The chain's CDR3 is CSVGLLAGGTGELFF. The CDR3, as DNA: TGCAGCGTTGGGCTCTTAGCGGGGGGTACCGGGGAGCTGTTTTTT.

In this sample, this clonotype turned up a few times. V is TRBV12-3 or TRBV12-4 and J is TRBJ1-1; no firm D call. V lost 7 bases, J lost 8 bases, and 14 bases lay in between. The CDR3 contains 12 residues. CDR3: CASILNAREAFF. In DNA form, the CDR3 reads TGTGCCAGCATTCTCAACGCGAGGGAAGCTTTCTTT.